The clone carrying this T cell receptor (beta chain) was counted a single time. The data were obtained in a study of CD8 T cells in Susac syndrome. It was with random hexamers that 0.5 to 1 ug RNA was reverse transcribed. Amplification of TCR beta CDR3 spanned 54 Vbeta and 13 Jbeta via immunoSEQ multiplex PCR. TCRdb re-called the immunoSEQ multiplex PCR reads with MiXCR, one entry per CDR3 protein. The sample gives some 220,000 distinct CDR3 sequences, about 96% of which show up once; roughly 0.09% is in the top ten. The germline V gene has CDR1 LGHNA and CDR2 YNFKEQ. The CDR3 is 14 amino acids. Trimming stripped 2 bases from V and 2 bases from J, with 9 bases between.

Specimen: CD4+ T cells from PBMCs. The origin of this receptor is a human donor with multiple sclerosis. V gene TRBV4-2 combines with J gene TRBJ1-2; no clear D. In nucleotides, the CDR3 is TGTGCCAGCAGCCAACGGAACGACAACTATGGCTACACCTTC. Translated, it gives CASSQRNDNYGYTF.